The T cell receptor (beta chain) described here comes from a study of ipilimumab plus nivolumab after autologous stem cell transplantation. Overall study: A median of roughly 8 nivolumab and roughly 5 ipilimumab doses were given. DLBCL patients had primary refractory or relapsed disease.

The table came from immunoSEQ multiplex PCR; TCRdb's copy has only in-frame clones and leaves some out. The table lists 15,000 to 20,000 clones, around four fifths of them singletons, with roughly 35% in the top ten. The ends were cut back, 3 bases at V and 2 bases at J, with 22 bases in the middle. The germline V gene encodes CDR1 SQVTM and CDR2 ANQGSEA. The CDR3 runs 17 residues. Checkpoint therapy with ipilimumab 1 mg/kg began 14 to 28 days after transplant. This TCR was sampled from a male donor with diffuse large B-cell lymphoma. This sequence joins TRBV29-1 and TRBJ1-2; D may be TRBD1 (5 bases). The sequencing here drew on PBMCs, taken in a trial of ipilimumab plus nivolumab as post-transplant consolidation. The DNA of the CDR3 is TGCAGCGTTGATGGGGGTTTAGGTAGTTCGGGCAACTATGGCTACACCTTC. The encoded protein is CSVDGGLGSSGNYGYTF.